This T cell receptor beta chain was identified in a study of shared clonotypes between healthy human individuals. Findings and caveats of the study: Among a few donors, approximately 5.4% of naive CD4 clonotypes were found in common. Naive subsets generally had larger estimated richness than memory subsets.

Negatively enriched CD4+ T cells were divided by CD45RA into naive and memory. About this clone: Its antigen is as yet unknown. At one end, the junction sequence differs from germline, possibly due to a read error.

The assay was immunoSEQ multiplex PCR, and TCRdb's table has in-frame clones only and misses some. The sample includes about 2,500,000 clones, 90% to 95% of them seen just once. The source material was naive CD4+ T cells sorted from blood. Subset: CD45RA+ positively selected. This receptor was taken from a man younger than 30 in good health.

CDR3 in DNA: TGCTCCAACGGGACTCCGAGCACAGATACGCAGTATTTT. Residues: CSNGTPSTDTQYF. The chain couples TRBV9 to TRBJ2-3; a weak D match, TRBD2 (6 bases). Germline CDR1 and CDR2: SGDLS and YYNGEE. CDR3 length: 13 residues.